These 29 T cell receptor beta chains were sequenced from one sample in a study of shared clonotypes between healthy human individuals. TCRdb's table, derived via immunoSEQ multiplex PCR, lists solely in-frame clones and lacks some. The data contain approximately 350,000 clones, over 65% of them seen just once; the ten biggest clones take up approximately 10%. The source material was memory CD4+ T cells sorted from blood. The subset was: CD45RA-negative fraction. The receptor set was obtained from a man younger than 40 in good health.

This chain uses TRBV25-1 with TRBJ2-3; D unresolved. Germline lookup yields CDR1 MGHDK and CDR2 SYGVNS. The CDR3 runs to 14 residues. V shed 3 bases and J shed 2 bases, with 9 bases lying between them. The CDR3 reads CASSDPTSTDTQYF. Written as DNA, the CDR3 is TGTGCCAGCAGTGACCCCACCTCCACAGATACGCAGTATTTT. Supplemented by reference TRBV25-1 and TRBJ2-3, the full variable domain reads EADIYQTPRYLVIGTGKKITLECSQTMGHDKMYWYQQDPGMELHLIHYSYGVNSTEKGDLSSESTVSRIRTEHFPLTLESARPSHTSQYLCASSDPTSTDTQYFGPGTRLTVL.

The genes are TRBV5-1 and TRBJ2-3; TRBD2 aligns across 7 bases. The CDR3 is 14 residues long. The V and J ends lost 0 bases and 6 bases, in that order; junction bases with no gene match: 4. Germline lookup yields CDR1 SGHRS and CDR2 YFSETQ. DNA for the CDR3: TGCGCCAGCAGCTTGGATCCAGCGGGGGATACGCAGTATTTT. Residues: CASSLDPAGDTQYF.

V usage is TRBV29-1 and J usage is TRBJ2-7; TRBD2 aligns across 15 bases. CDR3 length: 13 residues. Looked up from germline, CDR1 is SQVTM and CDR2 is ANQGSEA. After removal of 6 bases from V and 8 bases from J, the junction contained 5 bases not matched to a gene. CDR3 sequence: CSVGTSGRSKQYF. The CDR3 DNA reads TGCAGCGTCGGGACTAGCGGGAGGAGCAAGCAGTACTTC.

This clone was found a few times. The J gene is TRBJ1-4, the V gene TRBV5-4; D unresolved. The V gene lost 8 bases and the J gene lost 4 bases, with 18 bases spanning the gap. CDR1 and CDR2 (germline): SGHNT, YYREEE (reference sequence). The CDR3 is 15 amino acids. This CDR3 reads CASAEGGRLNEKLFF. Written as DNA, the CDR3 is TGTGCCAGTGCCGAGGGAGGGCGCCTTAATGAAAAACTGTTTTTT.

V usage is TRBV2 and J usage is TRBJ1-5, with D unclear. Trimming removed 2 bases at V and 3 bases at J, with 11 bases between. This CDR3 is built from 15 residues. CDR1 and CDR2 from the germline V gene are SNHLY and FYNNEI. The CDR3 DNA follows: TGTGCCAGCAGTGAACTTGACGGGTTCAATCAGCCCCAGCATTTT. Its protein is CASSELDGFNQPQHF.

Comment on this clone: A much larger clone lies one base from this, so it may be a read error. The same CDR3 can be traced to other DNA sequences in this sample. The gene calls are TRBV12-2 and TRBJ2-7; TRBD1 is taken as the D call from the table, unchecked against the DNA. TRBV12-2 is assigned pseudogene status. The CDR3 is 16 amino acids. CDR3 nucleotide sequence: TGCGCAAGTCGCTTATCACCCCGGGACAGTTACTACGAGCAGTACTTC. Protein sequence: CASRLSPRDSYYEQYF.

This rearrangement joins TRBV29-1 to TRBJ2-3, with 7 bases aligning to TRBD2. The CDR3 totals 12 residues. V lost 7 bases and J lost 4; bases outside the gene matches: 5. CDR1 is SQVTM and CDR2 is ANQGSEA in the germline V gene. CDR3 amino acids: CSGGGEADTQYF. The CDR3 DNA is TGCAGCGGCGGGGGAGAGGCAGATACGCAGTATTTT.

The chain has TRBV5-6 and TRBJ2-7; TRBD1 matches at 7 bases. This CDR3 has 15 residues. Per the germline V gene, CDR1 is SGHDT and CDR2 is YYEEEE. Trimming took 4 bases from V and 3 from J; bases not matched to a gene: 10. The CDR3 here is CASSPRDRNDYEQYF. The CDR3 bases are TGTGCCAGCAGCCCCAGGGACAGAAACGACTACGAGCAGTACTTC.

V usage is TRBV5-1 and J usage is TRBJ2-7, with 10 bases fitting TRBD1. Germline V gene lookup returns CDR1 SGHRS and CDR2 YFSETQ. The CDR3 is 16 amino acids. V lost 0 bases and J lost 6; bases outside the gene matches: 9. The CDR3, as DNA: TGCGCCAGCAGCTTGGCCCAAGACAGGGGGCGCGGCGAGCAGTACTTC. Its protein is CASSLAQDRGRGEQYF.

The chain carries TRBV6-4 and TRBJ1-3; D remains unclear. Trimming pared 8 bases from V and 0 bases from J, leaving 23 bases between. The CDR3 sequence is 18 residues long. Germline V gene data show CDR1 as MRHNA and CDR2 as SNTAGT. CDR3 coding DNA: TGTGCCAGCCCCCCCCTCGGTACACCTCAGTCCTCTGGAAACACCATATATTTT. It codes for CASPPLGTPQSSGNTIYF.

V usage is TRBV28 and J usage is TRBJ1-1; D may be TRBD1 (5 bases). The germline V gene has CDR1 MDHEN and CDR2 SYDVKM. This CDR3 region has 13 residues. Trimming shortened V by 2 bases and J by 1 base, and 5 bases separated the two germline ends. The CDR3 DNA reads as TGTGCCAGCAGTTTAGGACAGAACACTGAAGCTTTCTTT. This gives the protein CASSLGQNTEAFF.

The chain uses TRBV2 and TRBJ2-5; D ambiguous. The CDR3 has 10 amino acids. Germline V lookup: CDR1 SNHLY, CDR2 FYNNEI. V lost 8 bases and J 9 bases, leaving 10 bases between the germline ends. The CDR3 reads CASSAPSQYF. The CDR3 DNA reads TGTGCCAGCTCTGCTCCGTCCCAGTACTTC. Using reference TRBV2 and TRBJ2-5 for the parts outside the CDR3, the full variable domain is EPEVTQTPSHQVTQMGQEVILRCVPISNHLYFYWYRQILGQKVEFLVSFYNNEISEKSEIFDDQFSVERPDGSNFTLKIRSTKLEDSAMYFCASSAPSQYFGPGTRLLVL.

The chain links TRBV19 to TRBJ1-2; 8 bases fit TRBD1. This CDR3 has 13 residues. With 3 bases clipped from V and 4 bases from J, the junction kept 1 base outside the gene matches. Germline CDR1 is LNHDA and CDR2 is SQIVND (reference sequence). CDR3 region: CASSIDRGYGYTF. DNA of the CDR3: TGTGCCAGTAGTATTGACAGGGGCTATGGCTACACCTTC.

This sequence joins TRBV7-2 and TRBJ2-1; 9 bases are shared with TRBD2. The CDR3 runs to 15 residues. Germline CDR1 reads SGHTA; CDR2 reads FQGNSA. The junction had 4 bases not matched to a gene; V was cut back by 4 bases and J by 3 bases. CDR3 bases: TGTGCCAGCAGCTCGACTAGCGGAAACTACAATGAGCAGTTCTTC. Translation: CASSSTSGNYNEQFF.

The rearrangement joins TRBV9 to TRBJ1-2; maybe TRBD1 (5 bases). V was clipped by 5 bases and J by 2 bases, with 13 bases between them. Looked up from germline, CDR1 is SGDLS and CDR2 is YYNGEE. The length of the CDR3 is 14 residues. CDR3 coding DNA: TGTGCCAGCAGTCCGAGGGGAGGGAACTATGGCTACACCTTC. Its translation: CASSPRGGNYGYTF.

The chain employs TRBV5-4 and TRBJ2-3; D is undetermined. CDR1 is SGHNT and CDR2 is YYREEE in the germline V gene (reference sequence). The CDR3 covers 14 residues. Trimming removed 2 bases from V and 0 bases from J, with 7 bases in between. This CDR3 is CASSFSDSTDTQYF. The DNA for the CDR3 is TGTGCCAGCAGCTTTTCGGACAGCACAGATACGCAGTATTTT.

On this clone: At one end the junction does not follow the germline gene, possibly because of a read error. This rearrangement joins TRBV6-4 to TRBJ2-1, with 9 bases matching TRBD1. The germline gives CDR1 MRHNA, CDR2 SNTAGT. This CDR3 is 14 amino acids long. The CDR3 DNA sequence: TGTGTCAGCAGTGCGGGACAGGGTTCAAATGAGCAGTTCTTC. This gives the protein CVSSAGQGSNEQFF.

This clone showed up just a few times. This may arise from a read error, as a much more abundant clone is one base away. The chain couples TRBV5-6 to TRBJ2-3; no firm D call. Germline V CDR1 and CDR2: SGHDT, YYEEEE. CDR3 length equals 12 residues. Trimming removed 3 bases from V and 1 base from J, with 3 bases in between. The CDR3 DNA reads TGTGCCAGCAGCTGGGGCACAGATACGCAGTATTTT. Translating it yields CASSWGTDTQYF.

In DNA, the CDR3 is TGTGCCAGCAGTGAATCGCGCTCTGGGGCCAACGTCCTGACTTTC. This translates into CASSESRSGANVLTF. This chain links TRBV25-1 with TRBJ2-6; no clear D. Trimming removed 1 base at V and 0 bases at J, with 4 bases between. The CDR3 has 15 amino acids. CDR1 and CDR2 from the germline V gene are MGHDK and SYGVNS.

This clone was seen only once. J is TRBJ1-1 and V is TRBV18, with D uncertain. The CDR3 is 15 residues long. Trimming took 2 bases from V and 0 from J, leaving 10 bases between them. Germline assignment: CDR1 KGHSH and CDR2 LQKENI. CDR3 in DNA: TGTGCCAGCTCACCATCTTATGACATGAACACTGAAGCTTTCTTT. Amino acid sequence: CASSPSYDMNTEAFF. The whole variable domain, filled in from reference TRBV18 and TRBJ1-1, reads NAGVMQNPRHLVRRRGQEARLRCSPMKGHSHVYWYRQLPEEGLKFMVYLQKENIIDESGMPKERFSAEFPKEGPSILRIQQVVRGDSAAYFCASSPSYDMNTEAFFGQGTRLTVV.

The rearrangement links TRBV5-1 to TRBJ2-7, with TRBD2 matching 13 bases. The CDR3 loop spans 14 amino acids. Trimming at V came to 4 bases and at J to 6 bases, leaving 4 bases not matched to a gene. CDR1 is SGHRS, CDR2 YFSETQ, per germline. CDR3: CASSTGLAGVEQYF. The CDR3 nucleotides are TGCGCCAGCAGCACTGGACTAGCGGGAGTCGAGCAGTACTTC.

There are a few counts of this clone. The J gene is TRBJ2-7, the V gene TRBV7-8, with 7 bases that match TRBD1. Germline trimming cut 5 bases from V and 5 bases from J; bases unmatched to any gene: 6. Germline V gives CDR1 SGHVS, CDR2 FQNEAQ. The CDR3 is 13 residues long. CDR3 loop: CASSRIDRDEQYF. Here the CDR3 DNA reads TGTGCCAGCAGCCGTATTGACAGGGACGAGCAGTACTTC.

The rearrangement joins TRBV5-1 to TRBJ1-4; D not resolved. Germline lookup yields CDR1 SGHRS and CDR2 YFSETQ. The germline V and J ends were trimmed by 4 bases and 3 bases, with 10 bases remaining between them. The CDR3 has 14 residues. CDR3 sequence reads: CASSGLSSNEKLFF. The CDR3 DNA sequence: TGCGCCAGCAGCGGATTATCCTCTAATGAAAAACTGTTTTTT.

This clone was picked up many times. The rearrangement links TRBV6-5 to TRBJ1-1; no definite D call. The germline gives CDR1 MNHEY, CDR2 SVGAGI. V was shortened by 6 bases and J by 5 bases, with 10 bases between the two germline ends. The CDR3 is 12 amino acids. The CDR3 loop is CASSPTQTEAFF. CDR3 DNA sequence: TGTGCCAGCAGCCCCACACAGACTGAAGCTTTCTTT.

This clone was seen many times. The chain combines TRBV10-3 with TRBJ2-1; 9 nucleotides agree with TRBD1. The trim removed 4 bases at V and 6 bases at J, leaving 7 bases unmatched. The length of the CDR3 is 15 residues. Germline CDR1 reads ENHRY; CDR2 reads SYGVKD. The CDR3 sequence: CAISVDRDRVNEQFF. For the CDR3, the DNA is TGTGCCATCAGTGTTGACCGGGACAGGGTCAATGAGCAGTTCTTC.

This clone was recorded many times. This chain joins TRBV2 and TRBJ2-5; TRBD1 aligns across 10 bases. The CDR3 spans 16 residues. V lost 5 bases to trimming and J lost 9 bases; unmatched junction nucleotides: 15. The germline CDR1 and CDR2 sequences are SNHLY and FYNNEI. The CDR3 bases are TGTGCCAGCAGTACCAGAAGACAGGGGGCAGCGGGGGCCCAGTACTTC. This codes for CASSTRRQGAAGAQYF.

In nucleotides, the CDR3 is TGTGCCAGCAGTTTAGCCGGGCTAAAAGCCGCCTACGAGCAGTACTTC. This encodes CASSLAGLKAAYEQYF. The chain combines TRBV28 with TRBJ2-7; D uncertain. Trimming pared 2 bases from V and 2 bases from J, leaving 16 bases between. This CDR3 contains 16 residues. CDR1 and CDR2 from the germline V gene are MDHEN and SYDVKM.

This clone turned up a few times. The chain carries TRBV7-5 and TRBJ2-1; the table's D call TRBD1 went unverified against the DNA. TRBV7-5 is annotated as a pseudogene. The CDR3 loop spans 12 amino acids. CDR3 coding DNA: TGTGCCGGTAGACAGGGTTCCCATGAGCAGTTCTTC. Translated: CAGRQGSHEQFF.

The rearrangement joins TRBV10-2 to TRBJ2-2; the match to TRBD2 covers 12 bases. Germline-derived CDR1 and CDR2 are WSHSY and SAAADI. The ends lost 6 bases at V and 7 bases at J; junction bases unmatched: 6. This CDR3 region has 15 residues. CDR3 DNA sequence: TGCGCCAGCAGGGGACTAGCGGGTTTGTTCGGGGAGCTGTTTTTT. This translates into CASRGLAGLFGELFF.